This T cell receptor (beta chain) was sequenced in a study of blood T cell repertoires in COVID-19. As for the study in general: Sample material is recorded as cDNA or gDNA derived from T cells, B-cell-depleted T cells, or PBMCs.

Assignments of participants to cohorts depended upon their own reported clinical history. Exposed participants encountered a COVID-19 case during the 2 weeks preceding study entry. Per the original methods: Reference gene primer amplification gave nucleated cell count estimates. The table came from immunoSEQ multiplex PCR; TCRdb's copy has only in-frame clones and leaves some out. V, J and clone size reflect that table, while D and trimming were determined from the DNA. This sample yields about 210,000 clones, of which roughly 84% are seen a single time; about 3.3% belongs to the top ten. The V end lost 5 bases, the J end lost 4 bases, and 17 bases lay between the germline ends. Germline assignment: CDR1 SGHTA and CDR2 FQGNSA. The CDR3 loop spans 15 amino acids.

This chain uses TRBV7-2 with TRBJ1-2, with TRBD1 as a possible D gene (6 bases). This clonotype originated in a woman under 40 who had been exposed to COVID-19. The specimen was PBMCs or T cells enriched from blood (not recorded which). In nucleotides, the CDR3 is TGTGCCAGCAGCGCAGGAGGGGGGGGCTCCTATGGCTACACCTTC. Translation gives CASSAGGGGSYGYTF.